This T cell receptor (beta chain) appears in the sequencing data of a study of blood T cell repertoires in COVID-19. Germline CDR1 and CDR2: SGHKS and YYEKEE (reference sequence). The CDR3 is 14 residues long. V shed 4 bases and J 8 bases; nucleotides not matched to a gene: 6. Per the original methods: Estimation of nucleated cell counts was performed using reference gene primer amplification. TCRdb's copy holds only in-frame clones and misses some; the assay was immunoSEQ multiplex PCR. V, J and clone size reflect that table, while D and trimming were determined from the DNA. Seen here are 300,000 to 350,000 clones, around 87% observed once, and the top ten hold just under 6.5%. Followed longitudinally, the Seattle patients had been enrolled during active infection.

This receptor was obtained from a woman aged 45-65 years with COVID-19, enrolled during active disease. The chain joins TRBV5-5 to TRBJ2-1; 10 positions match TRBD2. The source material was peripheral blood. CDR3 region: CASSMGLASDEQFF. The DNA of the CDR3 is TGTGCCAGCAGCATGGGACTAGCGTCCGATGAGCAGTTCTTC. Supplemented by reference TRBV5-5 and TRBJ2-1, the full variable domain reads DAGVTQSPTHLIKTRGQQVTLRCSPISGHKSVSWYQQVLGQGPQFIFQYYEKEERGRGNFPDRFSARQFPNYSSELNVNALLLGDSALYLCASSMGLASDEQFFGPGTRLTVL.